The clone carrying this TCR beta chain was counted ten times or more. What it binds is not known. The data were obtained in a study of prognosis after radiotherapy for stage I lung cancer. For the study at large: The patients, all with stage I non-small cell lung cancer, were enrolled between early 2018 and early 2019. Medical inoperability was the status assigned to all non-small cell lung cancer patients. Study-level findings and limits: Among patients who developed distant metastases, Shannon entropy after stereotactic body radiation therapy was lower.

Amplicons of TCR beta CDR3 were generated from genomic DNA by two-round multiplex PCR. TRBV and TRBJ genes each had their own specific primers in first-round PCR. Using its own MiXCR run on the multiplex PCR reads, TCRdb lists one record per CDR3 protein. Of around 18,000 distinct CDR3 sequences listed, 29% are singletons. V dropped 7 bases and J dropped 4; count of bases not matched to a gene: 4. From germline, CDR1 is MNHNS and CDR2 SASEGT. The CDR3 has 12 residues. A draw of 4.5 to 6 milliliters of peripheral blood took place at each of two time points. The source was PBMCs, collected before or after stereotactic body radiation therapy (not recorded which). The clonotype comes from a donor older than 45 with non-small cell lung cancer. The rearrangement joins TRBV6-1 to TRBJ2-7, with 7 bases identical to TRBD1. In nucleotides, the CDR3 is TGTGCCAGCAACGACAGGGTGTACGAGCAGTACTTC. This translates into CASNDRVYEQYF.